These T cell receptor beta chains were read from a single sample in a study of blood T cell repertoires in COVID-19. Generated by immunoSEQ multiplex PCR, the TCRdb table keeps only in-frame clones and is missing some. The data contain 95,000 to 150,000 clones, roughly 88% of them singletons. Sequenced sample: peripheral blood. Source of these receptors: a human donor in a cohort sampled during active COVID-19. CDR3s include the opening cysteine and the closing phenylalanine or tryptophan. The D gene is left open where the match is weak. Where a row states a size, it is once, few, many or the class of an expanded clone; other rows omit it.

>-|TRBJ1-6|TRBV19|TRBD1
TGTGCCAGCCGACCCGGGACAGGGGGCTTTTACTCCTATAATTCACCCCTCCACTTT
CASRPGTGGFYSYNSPLHF
>-|TRBJ1-4|TRBV30|-
TGTGCCCAACCAGGGGCGACTAATGAAAAACTGTTTTTT
CAQPGATNEKLFF
>few|TRBJ2-7|TRBV6-5|-
TGTGCCAGCAGTCCAAACAGGGAAAGCTACGAGCAGTACTTC
CASSPNRESYEQYF
>-|TRBJ1-1|TRBV25-1|-
TGTGCCAGCAGTGAGTTACAAAACACTGAAGCTTTCTTT
CASSELQNTEAFF
>-|TRBJ2-1|TRBV18|-
TGTGCCAGCCGAGGGGGTGGGAGCAATGAGCAGTTCTTC
CASRGGGSNEQFF
>once|TRBJ1-1|TRBV18|-
TGTGCCAGCTCCGACCAACGGGGTACTGAAGCTTTCTTT
CASSDQRGTEAFF
>-|TRBJ2-5|TRBV6-5|-
TGTGCCAGCAGTTTAGCGCCCTCGGTGGTAGAGACCCAGTACTTC
CASSLAPSVVETQYF
>few|TRBJ1-4|TRBV19|-
TGTGCCAGTAGTCGGACAGCAACTAATGAAAAACTGTTTTTT
CASSRTATNEKLFF
>-|TRBJ1-6|TRBV30|-
TGTGCCTGGAGTGTACGCGTACCCCTCCACTTT
CAWSVRVPLHF
>-|TRBJ2-7|TRBV5-6|-
TGTGCCAGCAGCTTCTTCGGACTAAATTCGTACGAGCAGTACTTC
CASSFFGLNSYEQYF
>-|TRBJ2-7|TRBV18|-
TGTGCCAGCTCACTGGCGACAGCTCGTTACGAGCAGTACTTC
CASSLATARYEQYF
>-|TRBJ1-5|TRBV6-1|-
TGTGCCAGCAGTGAGCACCGGGCTCAGGGTCAGCCCCAGCATTTT
CASSEHRAQGQPQHF
>-|TRBJ2-6|TRBV30|-
TGTGCCTGGAGTGTACTAGGAAGGCTAGCCGGGGCCAACGTCCTGACTTTC
CAWSVLGRLAGANVLTF
>-|TRBJ1-4|TRBV7-6|TRBD1
TGTGCCAGCAGCTTAGTTAGGACAGGATTTAATGAAAAACTGTTTTTT
CASSLVRTGFNEKLFF
>-|TRBJ1-1|TRBV6-5|-
TGTGCCAGCATCGACCCGGGAGGGGGGGAGGCTTTCTTT
CASIDPGGGEAFF
>-|TRBJ2-7|TRBV19|TRBD2
TGTGCCAGTAATCCCGGCGGGAGTGGCTACGAGCAGTACTTC
CASNPGGSGYEQYF
>-|TRBJ2-3|TRBV5-5|TRBD2
TGTGCCAGCAGCGCAGGACTAGCGGGAGCTGCAGATACGCAGTATTTT
CASSAGLAGAADTQYF
>-|TRBJ1-5|TRBV2|-
TGTGCCAGCAGTCCTGACCAGCGTCAGCCCCAGCATTTT
CASSPDQRQPQHF
>-|TRBJ2-7|TRBV21-1|-
TGTGCCAGCAGCAAAGGACGTAGGGACAGTAAGGACGAGCAGTACTTC
CASSKGRRDSKDEQYF
>-|TRBJ1-1|TRBV2|-
TGTGCCAGCCTTCAACAGGGAGTGATGACTGAAGCTTTCTTT
CASLQQGVMTEAFF
>-|TRBJ1-1|TRBV10-2|-
TGCGCCAGCAAGGAGGTAGCTAACACTGAAGCTTTCTTT
CASKEVANTEAFF
>few|TRBJ2-1|TRBV19|TRBD1
TGTGCCAGTAGTATAGTAGGGGGCGCGGGCCAGTCCTACAATGAGCAGTTCTTC
CASSIVGGAGQSYNEQFF
>-|TRBJ1-6|TRBV11-2|TRBD1
TGTGCCAGCAGCGCAAGGGACAGAAATTCACCCCTCCACTTT
CASSARDRNSPLHF
>-|TRBJ2-3|TRBV27|-
TGTGCCAGCAGTTGGCGGGATGGGCAAGATACGCAGTATTTT
CASSWRDGQDTQYF
>-|TRBJ2-5|TRBV5-1|-
TGCGCCAGCAGTCTCCAAGAGACCCAGTACTTC
CASSLQETQYF
>-|TRBJ2-5|TRBV2|-
TGTGCCAGCAGCCGCCTAGTTTTGCGAGAGACCCAGTACTTC
CASSRLVLRETQYF
>-|TRBJ2-1|TRBV4-1|-
TGCGCCAGCAGCCAATCCGGGACTCGCTACAATGAGCAGTTCTTC
CASSQSGTRYNEQFF
>-|TRBJ1-1|TRBV3-1/TRBV3-2|-
TGTGCCAGCAGCCCGGGGGTTCTGGGCGTTTTAGGCACTGAAGCTTTCTTT
CASSPGVLGVLGTEAFF
>-|TRBJ1-4|TRBV10-2|-
TGCGCCAGCAGTGGGAATCCCGGGATCGGGGAGGAAAAACTGTTTTTT
CASSGNPGIGEEKLFF
>-|TRBJ2-7|TRBV3-1/TRBV3-2|TRBD1
TGTGCCAGCAGCCTGGGACAGGGAGGGGGCTCCTACGAGCAGTACTTC
CASSLGQGGGSYEQYF
>once|TRBJ1-1|TRBV5-1|TRBD1
TGCGCCAGCAGCTTGGAAACAGGGGTGGTCTGGTATACTGAAGCTTTCTTT
CASSLETGVVWYTEAFF
>once|TRBJ2-3|TRBV6-6|TRBD2
TGTGCCACCGGGGACTACCCGACTAACACAGATACGCAGTATTTT
CATGDYPTNTDTQYF